Listed here are 23 T cell receptor beta chains from one sample, sequenced in a study of cytomegalovirus exposure and HLA in healthy donors. The PCR contained 60 Vbeta and 13 Jbeta primers. Assay used: immunoSEQ multiplex PCR; TCRdb lists only in-frame clones, some missing. The sample holds 150,000 to 180,000 clones, approximately 74% seen once. What was sequenced was PBMCs. All receptors derive from a man aged 25 to 40 in good health and CMV-seronegative.

The chain employs TRBV6-4 and TRBJ2-2; weak D call: TRBD2 (6 bases). This CDR3 has 14 amino acids. Trimming pared 6 bases from V and 5 bases from J, leaving 13 bases between. From germline, CDR1 is MRHNA and CDR2 SNTAGT. Here the CDR3 reads CASRELAITGELFF. The CDR3 region has the DNA TGTGCCAGCAGGGAACTAGCAATAACCGGGGAGCTGTTTTTT.

V usage is TRBV18 and J usage is TRBJ2-7; TRBD1 matches at 8 bases. After removal of 3 bases from V and 3 bases from J, the junction contained 4 bases not matched to a gene. This CDR3 is 14 amino acids long. Germline V lookup: CDR1 KGHSH, CDR2 LQKENI. DNA of the CDR3: TGTGCCAGCTCACCGTCGGACAGGGTCTACGAGCAGTACTTC. Protein: CASSPSDRVYEQYF.

V is TRBV11-2 and J is TRBJ2-7; D remains unclear. Trimming stripped 1 base from V and 0 bases from J, with 7 bases between. Germline CDR1 SGHAT, CDR2 FQNNGV. The CDR3 contains 14 residues. The CDR3 bases are TGTGCCAGCAGCTTAGCACAGACCTCCTACGAGCAGTACTTC. It specifies CASSLAQTSYEQYF.

This sequence joins TRBV7-8 and TRBJ2-7, with 10 nucleotides matching TRBD2. The CDR3 has 15 amino acids. V was pared by 5 bases and J by 6 bases, with 10 bases of the junction left unmatched. Germline V CDR1 and CDR2: SGHVS, FQNEAQ. This CDR3 is CASSLQRGGRSEQYF. The CDR3 DNA reads as TGTGCCAGCAGCCTCCAGCGGGGGGGTAGGAGCGAGCAGTACTTC.

The chain is built from TRBV6-1 and TRBJ1-5, with 10 bases that match TRBD1. The V gene's germline CDR1 is MNHNS and CDR2 SASEGT. V lost 4 bases to trimming and J lost 6 bases; unmatched junction nucleotides: 3. This CDR3 contains 14 residues. This CDR3 is CASSGQGAVQPQHF. CDR3 DNA: TGTGCCAGCAGTGGACAGGGGGCGGTTCAGCCCCAGCATTTT.

The gene calls are TRBV6-6 and TRBJ1-1; 7 positions match TRBD1. From germline, CDR1 is MNHNY and CDR2 SVGAGI (reference sequence). CDR3 length equals 12 residues. J gave up 5 bases and V 7 bases, and 4 bases lay outside the gene matches. The CDR3 here is CASTPTGTEAFF. CDR3 DNA: TGTGCCAGCACCCCGACAGGGACTGAAGCTTTCTTT.

This clone was seen only a few times. The chain joins TRBV30 to TRBJ2-5; 9 nucleotides match TRBD2. Germline CDR1 is GTSNPN and CDR2 is SVGIG (reference sequence). The CDR3 loop spans 14 amino acids. V gave up 2 bases and J gave up 5 bases; unmatched junction bases: 6. The CDR3 bases are TGTGCCTGGAGTTCAGCGGGGGGTTCGGAGACCCAGTACTTC. Translation gives CAWSSAGGSETQYF.

The rearrangement uses TRBV4-2 and TRBJ2-6, with a weak D call TRBD1 (6 bases). V lost 1 base, J lost 1 base, and 14 bases lay in between. The CDR3 contains 18 residues. The germline V gene has CDR1 LGHNA and CDR2 YNFKEQ. The CDR3 nucleotides read TGTGCCAGCAGCCAAGCGCAGGACAGTCCTTCTGGGGCCAACGTCCTGACTTTC. It yields the protein CASSQAQDSPSGANVLTF.

The CDR3 DNA follows: TGTGCCAGCAGCGCCTTACAGGGGACAGATACGCAGTATTTT. It encodes CASSALQGTDTQYF. The chain is built from TRBV7-9 and TRBJ2-3; TRBD1 agrees at 7 bases. This CDR3 comprises 14 residues. V dropped 5 bases and J dropped 3; count of bases not matched to a gene: 5. Germline CDR1 SEHNR, CDR2 FQNEAQ (reference sequence).

This chain uses TRBV9 with TRBJ2-7; 10 nucleotides match TRBD1. With 3 bases clipped from V and 3 bases from J, the junction kept 9 bases outside the gene matches. This CDR3 region has 16 residues. The germline V gene encodes CDR1 SGDLS and CDR2 YYNGEE. The CDR3 loop reads CASSAPRTGGFYEQYF. The CDR3 DNA follows: TGTGCCAGCAGCGCACCCCGGACAGGGGGGTTCTACGAGCAGTACTTC.

The chain carries TRBV7-9 and TRBJ2-5; no clear D. This CDR3 has 14 amino acids. The germline gives CDR1 SEHNR, CDR2 FQNEAQ (reference sequence). Trimming took 0 bases from V and 5 from J, leaving 10 bases between them. The CDR3 spells CASSLAASLETQYF. The CDR3, as DNA: TGTGCCAGCAGCTTAGCAGCCTCCTTGGAGACCCAGTACTTC.

J is TRBJ2-7 and V is TRBV18; tentatively, D is TRBD1 (5 bases). The germline V gene encodes CDR1 KGHSH and CDR2 LQKENI. This CDR3 is built from 13 residues. With 5 bases removed from V and 2 bases from J, the gap between germline ends came to 10 bases. CDR3 sequence (DNA): TGTGCCAGCTCAAACAGGCTGACCTACGAGCAGTACTTC. This gives the protein CASSNRLTYEQYF.

This rearrangement joins TRBV7-9 to TRBJ1-1, with 8 positions matching TRBD1. The CDR3 length is 14 residues. The trim removed 6 bases at V and 2 bases at J, leaving 5 bases unmatched. Germline V gives CDR1 SEHNR, CDR2 FQNEAQ (reference sequence). The CDR3: CASRRDRTNTEAFF. The CDR3 DNA reads as TGTGCCAGCAGACGGGACAGGACTAACACTGAAGCTTTCTTT.

The chain combines TRBV5-1 with TRBJ2-5, with unresolved D. Germline CDR1 and CDR2: SGHRS and YFSETQ. The CDR3 spans 13 residues. Trimming removed 1 base at V and 4 bases at J, with 8 bases between. The CDR3, as DNA: TGCGCCAGCAGCTTGCAGTCTTCAGAGACCCAGTACTTC. This codes for CASSLQSSETQYF. Using reference TRBV5-1 and TRBJ2-5 for the parts outside the CDR3, the full variable domain is KAGVTQTPRYLIKTRGQQVTLSCSPISGHRSVSWYQQTPGQGLQFLFEYFSETQRNKGNFPGRFSGRQFSNSRSEMNVSTLELGDSALYLCASSLQSSETQYFGPGTRLLVL.

This clone came up a few times. The rearrangement joins TRBV5-4 to TRBJ2-5; the D gene is possibly TRBD1 (6 bases). Germline V CDR1 and CDR2: SGHNT, YYREEE (reference sequence). This CDR3 is built from 15 residues. Trimming removed 4 bases from V and 1 base from J, with 14 bases in between. This CDR3 is CASSDRQDSQETQYF. DNA for the CDR3: TGTGCCAGCAGCGACAGGCAGGACTCCCAAGAGACCCAGTACTTC.

The chain carries TRBV2 and TRBJ2-1, with 11 bases fitting TRBD1. After removal of 4 bases from V and 9 bases from J, the junction contained 11 bases not matched to a gene. The CDR3 contains 16 residues. Germline V gives CDR1 SNHLY, CDR2 FYNNEI. This CDR3 is CASSVHGQGAGGEQFF. DNA for the CDR3: TGTGCCAGCAGTGTTCATGGACAGGGGGCTGGAGGTGAGCAGTTCTTC.

This chain joins TRBV4-2 and TRBJ2-1, with D tentatively TRBD1 (5 bases). CDR3 length: 16 residues. CDR1 is LGHNA and CDR2 is YNFKEQ in the germline V gene. V was pared by 0 bases and J by 0 bases, with 9 bases between. The CDR3 nucleotides are TGTGCCAGCAGCCAAGACCCAGGGCGCTCCTACAATGAGCAGTTCTTC. Encoded protein: CASSQDPGRSYNEQFF.

In DNA, the CDR3 is TGTGCCAGCAGGGGAGGACTAGCCCGTGCAGAGACCCAGTACTTC. It yields the protein CASRGGLARAETQYF. The rearrangement links TRBV6-1 to TRBJ2-5; TRBD2 aligns across 8 bases. Germline loops: CDR1 MNHNS, CDR2 SASEGT. This CDR3 comprises 15 residues. The junction had 10 bases not matched to a gene; V was cut back by 6 bases and J by 4 bases.

The table lists this clone with a count of one. The chain links TRBV6-6 to TRBJ2-7, with TRBD1 matching over 7 bases. V was pared by 6 bases and J by 6 bases, with 5 bases of the junction left unmatched. The CDR3 runs to 12 residues. Germline assignment: CDR1 MNHNY and CDR2 SVGAGI (reference sequence). CDR3 residues: CASSPTGTEQYF. The CDR3, as DNA: TGTGCCAGCAGCCCGACAGGGACCGAGCAGTACTTC.

J is TRBJ2-3 and V is TRBV6-5, with D tentatively TRBD2 (6 bases). Trimming left V 4 bases short and J 6 bases short, with 11 bases between. From germline, CDR1 is MNHEY and CDR2 SVGAGI. This CDR3 contains 13 residues. CDR3 sequence reads: CASSWGLEDTQYF. CDR3 DNA: TGTGCCAGCAGTTGGGGACTGGAGGATACGCAGTATTTT.

This clone was seen just once. The chain joins TRBV30 to TRBJ1-5, with D possibly TRBD1 on 5 matching bases. Germline lookup yields CDR1 GTSNPN and CDR2 SVGIG (reference sequence). V lost 0 bases and J 4 bases, leaving 10 bases between the germline ends. The CDR3 extends over 14 amino acids. DNA for the CDR3: TGTGCCTGGAGTGTAGGCGGGACGAATCAGCCCCAGCATTTT. This translates into CAWSVGGTNQPQHF.

The chain links TRBV7-6 to TRBJ1-3; unclear D gene. The CDR3 loop spans 13 amino acids. CDR1 and CDR2 (germline): SGHVS, FNYEAQ. Trimming shortened V by 6 bases and J by 4 bases, and 10 bases separated the two germline ends. This chain's CDR3 is CASSPGSGNTIYF. The CDR3 coding sequence is TGTGCCAGCAGTCCAGGATCCGGAAACACCATATATTTT.

The chain has TRBV2 and TRBJ1-1; no clear D gene. CDR3 length equals 12 residues. CDR1 and CDR2 (germline): SNHLY, FYNNEI. V was cut by 6 bases and J by 1 base, with 6 bases left in between. DNA for the CDR3: TGTGCCAGCAGCCGCGAGAACACTGAAGCTTTCTTT. It translates to CASSRENTEAFF.